The rows below give T cell receptor beta chains drawn from one sample of a study of blood T cell repertoires in COVID-19. Libraries were prepared by immunoSEQ multiplex PCR; TCRdb keeps only in-frame clonotypes and omits some of them. The sample lists about 250,000 clones, around 81% occurring once. Sequencing was carried out using peripheral blood. The receptor set was obtained from a person aged 70 to 85 with COVID-19, enrolled during active disease. Each CDR3 is given with its conserved first and last residue. D genes are given only for firm matches.

V gene: TRBV27
D gene: TRBD1
J gene: TRBJ1-4
CDR3 protein: CASSLAGGSNEKLFF

V gene: TRBV27
D gene: NA
J gene: TRBJ1-3
CDR3 protein: CASRSASSGNTIYF

V gene: TRBV7-2
D gene: TRBD2
J gene: TRBJ2-3
CDR3 protein: CASSLDGLAGGLTDTQYF

V gene: TRBV29-1
D gene: NA
J gene: TRBJ1-1
CDR3 protein: CSVGVRSEAFF

V gene: TRBV6-5
D gene: TRBD2
J gene: TRBJ2-7
CDR3 protein: CASSYRLAGEQYF

V gene: TRBV21-1
D gene: NA
J gene: TRBJ2-3
CDR3 protein: CASNLGGKYTDTQYF

V gene: TRBV28
D gene: NA
J gene: TRBJ1-2
CDR3 protein: CATRDDRGYTF

V gene: TRBV5-1
D gene: NA
J gene: TRBJ1-6
CDR3 protein: CASSLYSQKEISPLHF

V gene: TRBV21-1
D gene: NA
J gene: TRBJ1-2
CDR3 protein: CASSKVRDRDRGKYYGYTF

V gene: TRBV4-1
D gene: TRBD1
J gene: TRBJ2-5
CDR3 protein: CASSRMGQALQETQYF

V gene: TRBV11-3
D gene: TRBD2
J gene: TRBJ2-1
CDR3 protein: CASSQLGTSGSGVQFF

V gene: TRBV28
D gene: TRBD1
J gene: TRBJ1-2
CDR3 protein: CASSPAPQGTYGYTF

V gene: TRBV11-3
D gene: NA
J gene: TRBJ2-1
CDR3 protein: CASSGQTRPNEQFF

V gene: TRBV6-2/TRBV6-3
D gene: TRBD1
J gene: TRBJ1-5
CDR3 protein: CASSLGQASYQPQHF

V gene: TRBV30
D gene: TRBD2
J gene: TRBJ2-1
CDR3 protein: CAGTTSIRAGGSNEQFF

V gene: TRBV7-8
D gene: NA
J gene: TRBJ2-7
CDR3 protein: CASSSRTGDYEQYF

V gene: TRBV23-1
D gene: NA
J gene: TRBJ2-3
CDR3 protein: CASSPGDGTPTDTQYF

V gene: TRBV15
D gene: TRBD1
J gene: TRBJ1-3
CDR3 protein: CATRDRVAGNTIYF

V gene: TRBV7-6
D gene: NA
J gene: TRBJ1-5
CDR3 protein: CASSSSTDSNQPQHF

V gene: TRBV5-1
D gene: NA
J gene: TRBJ2-3
CDR3 protein: CASSLDSRGMTDTQYF